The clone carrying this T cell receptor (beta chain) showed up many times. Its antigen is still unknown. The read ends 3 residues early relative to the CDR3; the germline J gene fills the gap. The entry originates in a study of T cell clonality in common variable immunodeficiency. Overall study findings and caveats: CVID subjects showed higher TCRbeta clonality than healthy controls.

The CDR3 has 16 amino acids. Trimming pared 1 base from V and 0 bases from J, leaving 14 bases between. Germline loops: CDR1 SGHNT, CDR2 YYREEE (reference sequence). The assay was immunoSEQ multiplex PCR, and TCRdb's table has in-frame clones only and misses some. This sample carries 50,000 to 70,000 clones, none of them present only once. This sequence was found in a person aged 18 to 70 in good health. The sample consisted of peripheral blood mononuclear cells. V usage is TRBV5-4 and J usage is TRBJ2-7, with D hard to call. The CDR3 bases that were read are TGTGCCAGCAGCTTGCTCGGTAGCACAAGCTCCTACGAG. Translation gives CASSLLGSTSSYE. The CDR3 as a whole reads CASSLLGSTSSYEQYF.